One and the same sample provided the 22 T cell receptor beta chains below, sequenced in a study of OX40 agonist ivuxolimab in advanced cancers. Measured with immunoSEQ multiplex PCR; TCRdb has only the in-frame clones, and not every one. The top ten clones hold more than 0.15% of a sample with 65,000 to 85,000 clones, 89% of them seen once. Source: CD4+ or CD8+ T cells sorted from blood, taken in a trial of the OX40 agonist ivuxolimab. The origin of the receptors is an adult with an advanced solid tumor such as melanoma, head and neck, liver or kidney cancer.

V and J are TRBV10-3 and TRBJ2-1, with 8 nucleotides matching TRBD1. The ends lost 6 bases at V and 6 bases at J; junction bases unmatched: 7. Germline CDR1 reads ENHRY; CDR2 reads SYGVKD. The CDR3 covers 14 residues. The DNA of the CDR3 is TGTGCCATCAGCCCCGGGACAGGAGGCAATGAGCAGTTCTTC. Protein: CAISPGTGGNEQFF.

This clone came up a few times. The rearrangement links TRBV7-8 to TRBJ2-5, with a weak D call TRBD2 (6 bases). Per germline, CDR1 SGHVS and CDR2 FQNEAQ. The CDR3 consists of 14 residues. V lost 5 bases and J lost 5, with 15 bases in between. The CDR3 DNA sequence: TGTGCCAGCAGCCCTTCGGGGGTGGAGGAGACCCAGTACTTC. This sequence encodes CASSPSGVEETQYF.

This clone has just one count. The gene calls are TRBV6-1 and TRBJ2-1, with TRBD2 identical over 11 bases. The V segment lost 2 bases and the J segment 9 bases; nucleotides outside the gene matches: 6. The length of the CDR3 is 15 residues. Germline V gives CDR1 MNHNS, CDR2 SASEGT. CDR3 protein: CASSEYLAGGIEQFF. Here the CDR3 DNA reads TGTGCCAGCAGTGAATACCTAGCGGGAGGTATTGAGCAGTTCTTC.

The chain combines TRBV30 with TRBJ1-2; tentative D call: TRBD1 (6 bases). V gave up 4 bases and J gave up 7 bases, with 13 bases separating them. CDR1 is GTSNPN and CDR2 is SVGIG in the germline V gene (reference sequence). This CDR3 is built from 12 residues. CDR3 DNA: TGTGCCTGGATGGGGGGGGCGCTTGGCTACACCTTC. It translates to CAWMGGALGYTF.

The chain combines TRBV5-1 with TRBJ1-1; D gene uncertain. Germline values: CDR1 SGHRS, CDR2 YFSETQ. V lost 1 base and J 1 base, leaving 14 bases between the germline ends. This CDR3 spans 16 amino acids. This CDR3 is CASSLSGRRGNTEAFF. The CDR3 DNA sequence: TGCGCCAGCAGCTTGAGTGGCAGGAGAGGGAACACTGAAGCTTTCTTT.

The rearrangement uses TRBV4-2 and TRBJ1-5; 9 nucleotides line up with TRBD1. V lost 4 bases, J lost 3 bases, and 4 bases stayed unmatched. The CDR3 totals 15 residues. In germline, CDR1 is LGHNA, CDR2 YNFKEQ. The CDR3 reads CASSPWTGDNQPQHF. In DNA, the CDR3 is TGTGCCAGCAGCCCTTGGACAGGGGACAATCAGCCCCAGCATTTT.

The rearrangement links TRBV19 to TRBJ2-6; a possible D gene is TRBD1 (6 bases). The V end lost 6 bases, the J end lost 2 bases, and 23 bases lay between the germline ends. Germline V gene lookup returns CDR1 LNHDA and CDR2 SQIVND (reference sequence). This CDR3 spans 19 amino acids. The CDR3 coding sequence is TGTGCCAGTAGCCGACACCAGGGGAGTGGTTTGGCTGGGGCCAACGTCCTGACTTTC. Translated: CASSRHQGSGLAGANVLTF.

Of note for this clone: The identical CDR3 is also encoded by other nucleotide sequences in the sample. The chain recombines TRBV7-3 with TRBJ2-5; 8 bases match TRBD1. The CDR3 spans 15 residues. CDR1 is SGHTA, CDR2 FQGTGA, per germline. Germline trimming cut 1 base from V and 5 bases from J; bases unmatched to any gene: 6. The DNA for the CDR3 is TGTGCCAGCAGCTTAATGACAGGGGTCAGGGAGACCCAGTACTTC. Translating gives CASSLMTGVRETQYF. Variable domain in full (rest from reference TRBV7-3 and TRBJ2-5): GAGVSQTPSNKVTEKGKYVELRCDPISGHTALYWYRQSLGQGPEFLIYFQGTGAADDSGLPNDRFFAVRPEGSVSTLKIQRTERGDSAVYLCASSLMTGVRETQYFGPGTRLLVL.

The chain combines TRBV5-1 with TRBJ2-2, with 9 bases matching TRBD1. With V trimmed by 0 bases and J by 0 bases, 15 bases remained unmatched. The CDR3 loop spans 21 amino acids. The germline gives CDR1 SGHRS, CDR2 YFSETQ. Here the CDR3 DNA reads TGCGCCAGCAGCTTGGCCCGCCGGGGGACAGGGTCCGCCTCGAACACCGGGGAGCTGTTTTTT. This translates into CASSLARRGTGSASNTGELFF.

This clone has only one observation. The rearrangement uses TRBV2 and TRBJ2-7, with D possibly being TRBD1 or TRBD2 (5 bases each). Trimming removed 6 bases from V and 4 bases from J, with 10 bases in between. The germline gives CDR1 SNHLY, CDR2 FYNNEI. There are 12 residues in the CDR3. The CDR3 nucleotides are TGTGCCAGCAGGGGGACCCATTACGAGCAGTACTTC. This sequence encodes CASRGTHYEQYF.

The chain is built from TRBV19 and TRBJ1-3; D gene uncertain. Trimming removed 3 bases at V and 0 bases at J, with 6 bases between. The CDR3 is 14 residues long. In germline, CDR1 is LNHDA, CDR2 SQIVND (reference sequence). As DNA, the CDR3 is TGTGCCAGTAGTATCGGGCCCTCTGGAAACACCATATATTTT. Protein sequence: CASSIGPSGNTIYF.

This chain uses TRBV2 with TRBJ2-5; perhaps TRBD1 as D (5 bases). Trimming left V 1 base short and J 3 bases short, with 6 bases between. CDR1 is SNHLY and CDR2 is FYNNEI in the germline V gene. The CDR3 spans 13 residues. As DNA, the CDR3 is TGTGCCAGCAGTGAAGGCAGGGAAGAGACCCAGTACTTC. Translated: CASSEGREETQYF.

J is TRBJ2-1 and V is TRBV4-1; D may be TRBD1 (5 bases). The CDR3 consists of 16 residues. V lost 0 bases and J lost 2, with 11 bases in between. From germline, CDR1 is MGHRA and CDR2 YSYEKL. The CDR3 sequence: CASSQDPGSPYNEQFF. In nucleotides, the CDR3 is TGCGCCAGCAGCCAAGATCCAGGGTCCCCCTACAATGAGCAGTTCTTC.

To note about this clone: Mismatch with germline at one junction end may stem from a read error. The DNA for the CDR3 is TGTGCCATCAGTGAGGGGACTAAGGTGAATTCGAATGTCTTC. It specifies CAISEGTKVNSNVF. V is TRBV10-3 and J is TRBJ2-7; 7 positions match TRBD2. The germline V gene encodes CDR1 ENHRY and CDR2 SYGVKD. The CDR3 has 14 amino acids.

This chain links TRBV5-1 with TRBJ2-3; the D is unclear. The CDR3 sequence is 15 residues long. CDR1 is SGHRS and CDR2 is YFSETQ in the germline V gene. V lost 2 bases and J 2 bases, leaving 12 bases between the germline ends. CDR3 DNA sequence: TGCGCCAGCAGCTTAGAAGGGTTCCCCACAGATACGCAGTATTTT. Translated: CASSLEGFPTDTQYF.

The J gene is TRBJ2-1, the V gene TRBV5-1; no clear D. There are 13 residues in the CDR3. From germline, CDR1 is SGHRS and CDR2 YFSETQ. The V and J ends lost 3 bases and 6 bases respectively, with 10 bases between them. The CDR3, as DNA: TGCGCCAGCAGCTCAACCCTATCCAATGAGCAGTTCTTC. It is translated as CASSSTLSNEQFF.

The chain joins TRBV28 to TRBJ1-5, with D hard to call. Deletions cut 2 bases from V and 0 bases from J, with 8 bases between. The CDR3 contains 15 residues. The germline V gene encodes CDR1 MDHEN and CDR2 SYDVKM. The CDR3 DNA reads as TGTGCCAGCAGTTTAGGGCAGGCTAGCAATCAGCCCCAGCATTTT. The encoded protein is CASSLGQASNQPQHF.

In the case of this clone: The same CDR3 is also encoded by other DNA sequences in this sample. This chain uses TRBV5-4 with TRBJ1-1; D ambiguous. V lost 0 bases and J lost 3, with 6 bases in between. The CDR3 is 13 residues long. CDR1 and CDR2 (germline): SGHNT, YYREEE (reference sequence). CDR3 protein: CASSLDSYTEAFF. DNA for the CDR3: TGTGCCAGCAGCTTGGACTCGTACACTGAAGCTTTCTTT.

This clone appeared once. The V gene is TRBV10-2, the J gene TRBJ1-2, with 8 bases lining up with TRBD1. Germline V gene sequence: CDR1 WSHSY, CDR2 SAAADI. Trimming at V came to 4 bases and at J to 4 bases, leaving 8 bases not matched to a gene. There are 15 residues in the CDR3. The CDR3 region is CASSGGQGGSYGYTF. CDR3 in DNA: TGCGCCAGCAGTGGAGGACAGGGAGGCAGCTATGGCTACACCTTC.

The chain combines TRBV18 with TRBJ1-2; D is ambiguous. Germline V gives CDR1 KGHSH, CDR2 LQKENI. CDR3 length: 12 amino acids. Between the trimmed V and J ends, which lost 1 base and 3 bases, there was a span of 3 bases. Here the CDR3 reads CASSPLDYGYTF. The CDR3 region has the DNA TGTGCCAGCTCACCACTGGACTATGGCTACACCTTC.

J is TRBJ2-2 and V is TRBV18; perhaps TRBD2 as D (5 bases). Trimming took 3 bases from V and 1 from J, leaving 15 bases between them. The CDR3 contains 17 residues. Germline V lookup: CDR1 KGHSH, CDR2 LQKENI. CDR3 loop: CASSPYRTGRNTGELFF. In DNA form, the CDR3 reads TGTGCCAGCTCACCCTATCGGACTGGAAGGAACACCGGGGAGCTGTTTTTT.

The J gene is TRBJ2-2, the V gene TRBV30, with a tentative D call TRBD2 (5 bases). V dropped 4 bases and J dropped 0 bases, with 12 bases sitting between them. The CDR3 spans 15 residues. Germline CDR1 reads GTSNPN; CDR2 reads SVGIG (reference sequence). The CDR3 nucleotides are TGTGCCTGGAATCGCCGGACTTCGAACACCGGGGAGCTGTTTTTT. It encodes CAWNRRTSNTGELFF.